These T cell receptor beta chains were read from a single sample in a study of T cells after yellow fever vaccination. MiXCR was run by TCRdb on the 5' RACE reads, yielding one entry per CDR3 protein. In the table there are fewer than 450,000 distinct CDR3 sequences, 3% to 4.5% of which are singletons. Sample: PBMCs, taken 5 days after the yellow fever booster vaccination. The receptors derive from a man aged 18-30 years who received the YFV17D yellow fever vaccine. The CDR3 runs from the conserved cysteine through the conserved F or W. Fields, in order: clone size, V gene, J gene, D gene, CDR3 protein, CDR3 DNA. D genes are given only for firm matches. Size values are once, few and many counts, or a class for expanded clones, and some rows have none.

few	TRBV9	TRBJ2-5	.	CASSTGSGRETQYF	TGTGCCAGCAGTACCGGGTCGGGACGGGAGACCCAGTACTTC
many	TRBV20-1	TRBJ2-7	TRBD1	CSVQGQGAKNEQYF	TGCAGTGTTCAGGGACAGGGGGCTAAGAACGAGCAGTACTTC
few	TRBV4-3	TRBJ2-3	TRBD1	CASSPDRGAGDTQYF	TGCGCCAGCAGCCCGGACAGGGGCGCGGGAGATACGCAGTATTTT
few	TRBV18	TRBJ2-3	TRBD2	CASSPVMLAGESSTDTQYF	TGTGCCAGCTCACCAGTTATGCTAGCGGGGGAATCCAGCACAGATACGCAGTATTTT
.	TRBV4-3	TRBJ2-1	.	CASSQGSNNEQFF	TGCGCCAGCAGTCAGGGATCGAACAATGAGCAGTTCTTC
few	TRBV24-1	TRBJ2-3	.	CATSDFGARADTQYF	TGTGCCACCAGTGATTTCGGAGCGCGGGCAGATACGCAGTATTTT
few	TRBV9	TRBJ2-7	TRBD1	CASSGQTGGHDEQYF	TGTGCCAGCAGCGGACAGACAGGGGGCCACGACGAGCAGTACTTC
few	TRBV7-2	TRBJ2-3	.	CASSSAITDTQYF	TGTGCCAGCAGCTCCGCTATCACAGATACGCAGTATTTT
few	TRBV7-3	TRBJ2-3	TRBD1	CASSLGQGQSTDTQYF	TGTGCCAGCAGCTTAGGACAGGGACAGAGCACAGATACGCAGTATTTT
.	TRBV6-5	TRBJ1-6	.	CASSYLGNSPLHF	TGTGCCAGCAGTTACTTGGGGAATTCACCCCTCCACTTT
many	TRBV12-3/TRBV12-4	TRBJ2-7	.	CASSQYRGEQYF	TGTGCCAGCAGCCAATACCGGGGCGAGCAGTACTTC
many	TRBV27	TRBJ2-7	.	CASSLWGAEQYF	TGTGCCAGCAGTTTATGGGGGGCTGAGCAGTACTTC
many	TRBV5-1	TRBJ2-3	TRBD2	CASSTPGGDGDTQYF	TGCGCCAGCAGCACCCCCGGGGGGGATGGAGATACGCAGTATTTT
.	TRBV11-3	TRBJ1-1	.	CASSLNENTEAFF	TGTGCCAGCAGCTTAAACGAGAACACTGAAGCTTTCTTT
few	TRBV7-2	TRBJ1-1	.	CASSLWTNTEAFF	TGTGCCAGCAGCTTATGGACAAACACTGAAGCTTTCTTT
few	TRBV7-8	TRBJ2-5	.	CASSQGPFETQYF	TGTGCCAGCAGCCAGGGCCCATTCGAGACCCAGTACTTC
.	TRBV18	TRBJ1-2	TRBD1	CASSPDRGFYGYTF	TGTGCCAGCTCACCGGACAGGGGGTTCTATGGCTACACCTTC
.	TRBV25-1	TRBJ2-6	.	CASSAGSSGANVLTF	TGTGCCAGCAGTGCCGGAAGCTCTGGGGCCAACGTCCTGACTTTC
few	TRBV24-1	TRBJ2-5	.	CATSDFPEVQETQYF	TGTGCCACCAGTGATTTTCCGGAAGTCCAAGAGACCCAGTACTTC
many	TRBV4-1	TRBJ2-2	.	CASSQGAVGELFF	TGCGCCAGCAGCCAAGGGGCAGTAGGGGAGCTGTTTTTT
.	TRBV4-3	TRBJ1-1	.	CASSQIGPPMNTEAFF	TGCGCCAGCAGCCAGATTGGGCCTCCCATGAACACTGAAGCTTTCTTT
many	TRBV29-1	TRBJ2-7	.	CSVVPQVGYEQYF	TGCAGCGTTGTCCCACAGGTGGGCTACGAGCAGTACTTC
many	TRBV18	TRBJ2-3	.	CASSKGNADTQYF	TGTGCCAGCTCAAAGGGTAACGCAGATACGCAGTATTTT
.	TRBV27	TRBJ1-1	TRBD1	CASSPRTGREAFF	TGTGCCAGCAGTCCTAGGACAGGGAGGGAAGCTTTCTTT